This T cell receptor (beta chain) is drawn from a study of T cells in Graves' hyperthyroidism and ophthalmopathy. The CDR3 spans 13 residues. V was trimmed by 6 bases and J by 1 base, leaving 9 bases between them. CDR1 and CDR2 (germline): SNHLY, FYNNEI. RNA transcripts were the template for amplifying TCR beta CDR3 regions. In the first-round RT-PCR of the TCR CDR3, the HTBI primer set was used. One entry per CDR3 protein, called by TCRdb with MiXCR from the multiplex PCR reads. The sample shows 380,000 or so distinct CDR3 sequences, approximately 15% of them seen only once. Many counts were recorded for this clonotype.

The chain links TRBV2 to TRBJ1-1; no clear D gene. The sequence was collected from a man in his thirties or forties with Graves' hyperthyroidism that later progressed to Graves' ophthalmopathy. The sequencing sample was made of blood. CDR3 in DNA: TGTGCCAGCAGGGAGAGTGGGAACACTGAAGCTTTCTTT. Translating it yields CASRESGNTEAFF.